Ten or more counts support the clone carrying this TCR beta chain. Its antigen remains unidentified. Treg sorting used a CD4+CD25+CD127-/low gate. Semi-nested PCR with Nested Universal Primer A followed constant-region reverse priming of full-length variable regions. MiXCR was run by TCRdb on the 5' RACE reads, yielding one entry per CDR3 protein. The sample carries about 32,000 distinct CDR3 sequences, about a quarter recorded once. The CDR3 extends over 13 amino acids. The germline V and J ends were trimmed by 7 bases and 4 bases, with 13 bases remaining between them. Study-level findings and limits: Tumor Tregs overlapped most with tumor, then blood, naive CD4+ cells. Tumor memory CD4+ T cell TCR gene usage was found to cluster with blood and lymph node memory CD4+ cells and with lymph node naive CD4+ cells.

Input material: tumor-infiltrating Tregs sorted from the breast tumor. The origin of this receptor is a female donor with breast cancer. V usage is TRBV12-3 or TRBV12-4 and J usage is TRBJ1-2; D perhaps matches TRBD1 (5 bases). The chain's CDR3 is CASNRRTGYGYTF. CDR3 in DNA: TGTGCCAGCAACAGGAGAACCGGCTATGGCTACACCTTC.